This T cell receptor beta chain was profiled in a study of blood T cell repertoires in COVID-19. Sequenced by immunoSEQ multiplex PCR; TCRdb stores in-frame clones only, minus some. The sample has under 200,000 clones; roughly 91% are singletons. Trimming left V 3 bases short and J 4 bases short, with 9 bases between. CDR1 and CDR2 from the germline V gene are LGHNA and YSLEER. This CDR3 is built from 13 residues. The sample comprised peripheral blood. The origin of this receptor is a man aged 40-50 years with active or convalescent COVID-19. This rearrangement joins TRBV4-3 to TRBJ1-1, with D possibly being TRBD1 (6 bases). The CDR3: CASSQTTGTEAFF. CDR3 in DNA: TGCGCCAGCAGCCAGACGACAGGCACTGAAGCTTTCTTT.